These 24 T cell receptor beta chains originate from one sample sequenced in a study of blood T cell repertoires in COVID-19. TCRdb's copy holds only in-frame clones and misses some; the assay was immunoSEQ multiplex PCR. The repertoire has fewer than 250,000 clones, roughly 86% of them found once; the top ten carry around 4%. The sequenced sample consisted of peripheral blood. These TCRs come from a middle-aged man with acute or convalescent COVID-19.

The chain joins TRBV19 to TRBJ2-2; 9 positions agree with TRBD1. The CDR3 sequence is 14 residues long. From germline, CDR1 is LNHDA and CDR2 SQIVND (reference sequence). The trim removed 6 bases at V and 5 bases at J, leaving 4 bases unmatched. The CDR3: CASRQGAPTGELFF. The CDR3 bases are TGTGCCAGTAGACAGGGGGCACCGACCGGGGAGCTGTTTTTT.

This clone is a singleton in its sample. The J gene is TRBJ1-1, the V gene TRBV19; D call uncertain. Germline V CDR1 and CDR2: LNHDA, SQIVND (reference sequence). V was trimmed by 1 base and J by 1 base, leaving 4 bases between them. The CDR3 spans 13 residues. CDR3 nucleotide sequence: TGTGCCAGTAGTATAGTCAGGAACACTGAAGCTTTCTTT. Translation: CASSIVRNTEAFF.

The CDR3 coding sequence is TGTGCCAGCAGCCCGACCTCCGGGACTGTAGTTTCACCCCTCCACTTT. It encodes CASSPTSGTVVSPLHF. The chain uses TRBV14 and TRBJ1-6, with D possibly being TRBD1 (5 bases). The CDR3 is 16 residues long. Germline V gene sequence: CDR1 SGHDN, CDR2 FVKESK. V was cut by 4 bases and J by 9 bases, with 19 bases left in between.

The chain uses TRBV6-1 and TRBJ2-1; D not certain. V lost 0 bases to trimming and J lost 0 bases, with 6 bases between them. Germline-derived CDR1 and CDR2 are MNHNS and SASEGT. This CDR3 comprises 15 residues. The CDR3: CASSEAATSYNEQFF. In DNA form, the CDR3 reads TGTGCCAGCAGTGAAGCAGCCACCTCCTACAATGAGCAGTTCTTC.

V gene TRBV6-5 combines with J gene TRBJ1-2; 7 nucleotides line up with TRBD1. The CDR3 contains 12 residues. Germline CDR1 reads MNHEY; CDR2 reads SVGAGI. V lost 9 bases and J lost 4; bases outside the gene matches: 5. This CDR3 is CASRDRAYGYTF. DNA for the CDR3: TGTGCCAGTCGGGACAGAGCCTATGGCTACACCTTC.

This rearrangement joins TRBV10-1 to TRBJ2-5; 11 nucleotides agree with TRBD2. CDR1 and CDR2 from the germline V gene are WNHNN and SYGVQD (reference sequence). Trimming at V came to 8 bases and at J to 2 bases, leaving 10 bases not matched to a gene. The CDR3 length is 16 residues. The DNA for the CDR3 is TGCGCCAGCTCTCCGGGACTAGCGGCTTCTCAAGAGACCCAGTACTTC. Its protein is CASSPGLAASQETQYF.

The chain has TRBV6-5 and TRBJ2-3; D is perhaps TRBD2 (5 bases). This CDR3 spans 14 amino acids. V was shortened by 6 bases and J by 0 bases, with 10 bases between the two germline ends. Germline V gene sequence: CDR1 MNHEY, CDR2 SVGAGI. The CDR3 coding sequence is TGTGCCAGCAGCCTAGCAATTAGCACAGATACGCAGTATTTT. This translates into CASSLAISTDTQYF.

This chain uses TRBV5-1 with TRBJ2-7; 8 bases match TRBD2. The CDR3 is made up of 14 amino acids. The V and J ends lost 7 bases and 1 base, in that order; junction bases with no gene match: 7. Germline V CDR1 and CDR2: SGHRS, YFSETQ. The CDR3 here is CASRSGGGSYEQYF. Written as DNA, the CDR3 is TGCGCCAGCCGGAGCGGGGGAGGTTCCTACGAGCAGTACTTC.

The rearrangement uses TRBV5-1 and TRBJ2-2; D is possibly TRBD2 (6 bases). The V gene lost 0 bases and the J gene lost 2 bases, with 8 bases spanning the gap. Germline-derived CDR1 and CDR2 are SGHRS and YFSETQ. The CDR3 has 15 residues. The CDR3 coding sequence is TGCGCCAGCAGCTTGGCCGGGACTAACACCGGGGAGCTGTTTTTT. It translates to CASSLAGTNTGELFF.

V and J are TRBV11-2 and TRBJ2-4; TRBD2 is a possible D gene (6 bases). Trimming took 6 bases from V and 1 from J, leaving 16 bases between them. The germline gives CDR1 SGHAT, CDR2 FQNNGV. CDR3 size: 16 residues. In DNA form, the CDR3 reads TGTGCCAGCAGTACCGTGGGGACTCAGGCCAAAAACATTCAGTACTTC. The encoded protein is CASSTVGTQAKNIQYF.

CDR3 in amino acids: CASSYSTEPSSYEQYF. Written as DNA, the CDR3 is TGTGCCAGCAGTTACTCGACAGAACCGAGCTCCTACGAGCAGTACTTC. The gene calls are TRBV6-5 and TRBJ2-7; maybe TRBD1 (5 bases). Germline assignment: CDR1 MNHEY and CDR2 SVGAGI. The CDR3 is 16 amino acids. Between the trimmed V and J ends, which lost 0 bases and 0 bases, there was a span of 12 bases.

The chain links TRBV6-5 to TRBJ2-4; 7 bases line up with TRBD1. This CDR3 is 15 amino acids long. Germline V gives CDR1 MNHEY, CDR2 SVGAGI. The junction had 9 bases not matched to a gene; V was cut back by 3 bases and J by 7 bases. The CDR3 loop is CASSYSPGQRNIQYF. The DNA for the CDR3 is TGTGCCAGCAGTTATTCCCCGGGACAGAGGAACATTCAGTACTTC.

This chain joins TRBV3-1 (or the pseudogene TRBV3-2) and TRBJ2-1; D is perhaps TRBD2 (5 bases). Germline assignment: CDR1 LGHDT and CDR2 YNNKEL (reference sequence). V lost 1 base to trimming and J lost 9 bases, with 7 bases between them. The CDR3 spans 12 residues. CDR3 sequence: CASSQVTSEQFF. The CDR3 DNA reads as TGTGCCAGCAGCCAAGTTACTAGTGAGCAGTTCTTC.

The V and J genes are TRBV18 and TRBJ2-3; D not certain. Trimming removed 3 bases from V and 2 bases from J, with 6 bases in between. There are 13 residues in the CDR3. The germline V gene has CDR1 KGHSH and CDR2 LQKENI. The CDR3 DNA is TGTGCCAGCTCACCTTCTCTCACAGATACGCAGTATTTT. Protein sequence: CASSPSLTDTQYF.

The gene calls are TRBV11-2 and TRBJ1-2, with 10 bases fitting TRBD1. Germline loops: CDR1 SGHAT, CDR2 FQNNGV. This CDR3 spans 16 amino acids. V shed 3 bases, J shed 0 bases, and the junction held 4 bases outside the gene matches. CDR3 loop: CASSLTGGEANYGYTF. Here the CDR3 DNA reads TGTGCCAGCAGCTTGACAGGGGGCGAAGCTAACTATGGCTACACCTTC. The entire variable domain, with the rest obtained from reference TRBV11-2 and TRBJ1-2, is as follows: EAGVAQSPRYKIIEKRQSVAFWCNPISGHATLYWYQQILGQGPKLLIQFQNNGVVDDSQLPKDRFSAERLKGVDSTLKIQPAKLEDSAVYLCASSLTGGEANYGYTFGSGTRLTVV.

The V call is TRBV7-8, the J call TRBJ1-5; D call uncertain. Trimming stripped 5 bases from V and 0 bases from J, with 14 bases between. CDR1 and CDR2 (germline): SGHVS, FQNEAQ. This CDR3 comprises 16 residues. CDR3 nucleotide sequence: TGTGCCAGCAGCACCCAAGGACTATATAGCAATCAGCCCCAGCATTTT. Encoded protein: CASSTQGLYSNQPQHF.

V is TRBV2 and J is TRBJ1-5; tentatively, D is TRBD1 (5 bases). V dropped 3 bases and J dropped 1 base, with 10 bases sitting between them. This CDR3 region has 15 residues. CDR1 SNHLY and CDR2 FYNNEI come from the germline V gene. The CDR3 nucleotides are TGTGCCAGCAGTGACGGAAGACAGAGCAATCAGCCCCAGCATTTT. Its translation: CASSDGRQSNQPQHF.

The chain employs TRBV2 and TRBJ2-1; D is perhaps TRBD1 (6 bases). The germline gives CDR1 SNHLY, CDR2 FYNNEI. This CDR3 has 15 amino acids. V was trimmed by 3 bases and J by 8 bases, leaving 17 bases between them. CDR3 sequence reads: CASSEMGARSYEQFF. The CDR3 DNA sequence: TGTGCCAGCAGTGAGATGGGGGCGAGGAGTTATGAGCAGTTCTTC.

This clone has only a few counts. This chain links TRBV11-2 with TRBJ2-5; D remains unclear. Trimming pared 5 bases from V and 3 bases from J, leaving 10 bases between. This CDR3 comprises 13 residues. Germline V gives CDR1 SGHAT, CDR2 FQNNGV. In nucleotides, the CDR3 is TGTGCCAGCAGCCTCGCGGTAAAAGAGACCCAGTACTTC. This encodes CASSLAVKETQYF.

The chain links TRBV5-1 to TRBJ2-1; D remains unclear. Trimming left V 6 bases short and J 4 bases short, with 17 bases between. Germline CDR1 is SGHRS and CDR2 is YFSETQ. This CDR3 contains 15 residues. This CDR3 is CASTPNMVRYNEQFF. CDR3 coding DNA: TGCGCCAGCACCCCCAACATGGTCAGGTACAATGAGCAGTTCTTC.

V usage is TRBV9 and J usage is TRBJ1-2; D unclear. This CDR3 has 16 residues. Trimming removed 1 base at V and 7 bases at J, with 20 bases between. CDR1 and CDR2 (germline): SGDLS, YYNGEE. Here the CDR3 reads CASSVTIIGPLGGYTF. DNA of the CDR3: TGTGCCAGCAGCGTAACTATTATCGGTCCGTTAGGTGGCTACACCTTC.

This clone was counted only a few times. The V call is TRBV7-8, the J call TRBJ1-6; TRBD1 matches at 8 bases. The germline V gene has CDR1 SGHVS and CDR2 FQNEAQ. The ends lost 5 bases at V and 9 bases at J; junction bases unmatched: 6. CDR3 length: 14 amino acids. DNA of the CDR3: TGTGCCAGCAGCCCGGGACAGGTTGGTTCACCCCTCCACTTT. Translated, it gives CASSPGQVGSPLHF.

J is TRBJ2-1 and V is TRBV18, with D tentatively TRBD1 (5 bases). From germline, CDR1 is KGHSH and CDR2 LQKENI. This CDR3 has 12 residues. V was trimmed by 5 bases and J by 4 bases, leaving 6 bases between them. Here the CDR3 reads CASSRGYNEQFF. DNA of the CDR3: TGTGCCAGCTCAAGGGGATACAATGAGCAGTTCTTC.

The chain recombines TRBV19 with TRBJ2-2; 10 nucleotides agree with TRBD2. V dropped 2 bases and J dropped 6; count of bases not matched to a gene: 3. CDR1 is LNHDA, CDR2 SQIVND, per germline (reference sequence). CDR3 length equals 15 residues. Here the CDR3 reads CASSILAGAPGELFF. As DNA, the CDR3 is TGTGCCAGTAGTATACTAGCGGGAGCTCCCGGGGAGCTGTTTTTT. Full variable domain (rest looked up from reference TRBV19 and TRBJ2-2): DGGITQSPKYLFRKEGQNVTLSCEQNLNHDAMYWYRQDPGQGLRLIYYSQIVNDFQKGDIAEGYSVSREKKESFPLTVTSAQKNPTAFYLCASSILAGAPGELFFGEGSRLTVL.